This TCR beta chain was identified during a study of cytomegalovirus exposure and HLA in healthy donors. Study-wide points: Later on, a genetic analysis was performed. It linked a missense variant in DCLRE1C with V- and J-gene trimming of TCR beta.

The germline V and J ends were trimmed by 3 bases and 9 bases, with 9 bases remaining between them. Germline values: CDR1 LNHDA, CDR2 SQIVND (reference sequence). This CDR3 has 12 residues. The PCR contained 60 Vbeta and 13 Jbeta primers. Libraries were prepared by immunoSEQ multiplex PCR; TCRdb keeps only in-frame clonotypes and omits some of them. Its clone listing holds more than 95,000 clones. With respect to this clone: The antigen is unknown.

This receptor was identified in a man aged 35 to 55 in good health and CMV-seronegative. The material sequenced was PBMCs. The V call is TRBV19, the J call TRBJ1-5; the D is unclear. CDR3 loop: CASSIAGGPQHF. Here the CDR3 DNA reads TGTGCCAGTAGTATTGCGGGCGGGCCCCAGCATTTT. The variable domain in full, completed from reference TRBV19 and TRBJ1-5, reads DGGITQSPKYLFRKEGQNVTLSCEQNLNHDAMYWYRQDPGQGLRLIYYSQIVNDFQKGDIAEGYSVSREKKESFPLTVTSAQKNPTAFYLCASSIAGGPQHFGDGTRLSIL.